What follows are 13 T cell receptor beta chains derived from one specimen sequenced in a study of blood T cell repertoires in COVID-19. Sequencing was performed with immunoSEQ multiplex PCR; in TCRdb, only in-frame clones are kept and a portion is missing. In the table there are 150,000 to 200,000 clones, 84% of which are singletons. Material: peripheral blood. These receptors were obtained from a man aged 25-45 years with active or convalescent COVID-19.

The chain recombines TRBV5-4 with TRBJ1-1, with D uncertain. Per the germline V gene, CDR1 is SGHNT and CDR2 is YYREEE (reference sequence). The V end lost 0 bases, the J end lost 1 base, and 10 bases lay between the germline ends. The CDR3 is 15 residues long. CDR3 loop: CASSLAGISNTEAFF. CDR3 nucleotides: TGTGCCAGCAGCTTGGCGGGGATATCGAACACTGAAGCTTTCTTT.

The chain carries TRBV6-5 and TRBJ1-4; D perhaps matches TRBD1 (5 bases). The germline V and J ends were trimmed by 8 bases and 10 bases, with 23 bases remaining between them. Per the germline V gene, CDR1 is MNHEY and CDR2 is SVGAGI. The CDR3 has 15 residues. In DNA form, the CDR3 reads TGTGCCAGCTCTTCTGCGCTTCGGGGCGGGGGAAAACTGTTTTTT. It specifies CASSSALRGGGKLFF.

Only one count was recorded for this clone. The rearrangement joins TRBV28 to TRBJ2-2, with a tentative D call TRBD2 (5 bases). Trimming left V 3 bases short and J 1 base short, with 12 bases between. This CDR3 is 16 amino acids long. Germline V gene data show CDR1 as MDHEN and CDR2 as SYDVKM. The CDR3 sequence: CASSLPSRQNTGELFF. In DNA form, the CDR3 reads TGTGCCAGCAGTTTGCCTAGCAGACAGAACACCGGGGAGCTGTTTTTT.

The V call is TRBV2, the J call TRBJ1-5, with D possibly matching TRBD1 (6 bases). The CDR3 length is 14 residues. V shed 5 bases and J shed 9 bases, with 17 bases lying between them. Looked up from germline, CDR1 is SNHLY and CDR2 is FYNNEI. The CDR3 reads CASSMTGPVSPQHF. CDR3 DNA sequence: TGTGCCAGCAGTATGACAGGTCCGGTTTCGCCCCAGCATTTT.

The genes are TRBV2 and TRBJ2-7; the match to TRBD2 covers 8 bases. Germline CDR1 SNHLY, CDR2 FYNNEI. V was clipped by 7 bases and J by 3 bases; unmatched bases: 2. The CDR3 covers 12 residues. CDR3 protein: CASKGTSYEQYV. CDR3 nucleotides: TGTGCCAGCAAAGGGACTAGCTACGAGCAGTACGTC.

The chain employs TRBV28 and TRBJ2-2; tentative D call: TRBD2 (6 bases). Germline V lookup: CDR1 MDHEN, CDR2 SYDVKM. The CDR3 has 15 residues. The V and J ends lost 5 bases and 6 bases respectively, with 16 bases between them. The CDR3 loop reads CASSPGGYDAGELFF. The CDR3 DNA sequence: TGTGCCAGCAGTCCCGGGGGTTATGATGCCGGGGAGCTGTTTTTT.

This sequence joins TRBV2 and TRBJ2-1; D unclear. V dropped 4 bases and J dropped 7 bases, with 8 bases sitting between them. Germline V gene data show CDR1 as SNHLY and CDR2 as FYNNEI. The CDR3 extends over 12 amino acids. The CDR3 DNA follows: TGTGCCAGCAGTGGAGACTTTAATGAGCAGTTCTTC. It translates to CASSGDFNEQFF.

A single count supports this clone. The V call is TRBV2, the J call TRBJ1-1, with a possible D match to TRBD1 (5 bases). There are 14 residues in the CDR3. CDR1 and CDR2 from the germline V gene are SNHLY and FYNNEI. With 3 bases removed from V and 5 bases from J, the gap between germline ends came to 13 bases. The CDR3, as DNA: TGTGCCAGCAGTGAGGGGGGGAGTTGGACTGAAGCTTTCTTT. This encodes CASSEGGSWTEAFF.

V gene TRBV24-1 combines with J gene TRBJ2-1; a possible D gene is TRBD2 (6 bases). The CDR3 contains 17 residues. Per germline, CDR1 KGHDR and CDR2 SFDVKD. V was shortened by 3 bases and J by 1 base, with 15 bases between the two germline ends. CDR3 DNA sequence: TGTGCCACCAGTGATGCCGGGACTTCCACTTCCTACAATGAGCAGTTCTTC. Amino acid sequence: CATSDAGTSTSYNEQFF.

This chain links TRBV30 with TRBJ2-7; 7 nucleotides match TRBD2. V lost 5 bases, J lost 2 bases, and 6 bases stayed unmatched. Germline-derived CDR1 and CDR2 are GTSNPN and SVGIG (reference sequence). The CDR3 has 13 residues. The CDR3 loop is CAWATSATYEQYF. The CDR3 nucleotides are TGTGCCTGGGCTACTAGCGCAACCTACGAGCAGTACTTC.

The V call is TRBV12-3 or TRBV12-4, the J call TRBJ1-5; D ambiguous. V lost 4 bases, J lost 3 bases, and 7 bases lay in between. The CDR3 spans 13 residues. The chain's CDR3 is CASSYTDNQPQHF. In nucleotides, the CDR3 is TGTGCCAGCAGTTACACCGACAATCAGCCCCAGCATTTT.

The chain has TRBV27 and TRBJ2-2, with a tentative D call TRBD2 (6 bases). The V gene lost 7 bases and the J gene lost 4 bases, with 16 bases spanning the gap. CDR3 size: 15 residues. Germline V gives CDR1 MNHEY, CDR2 SMNVEV (reference sequence). In DNA form, the CDR3 reads TGTGCCAGCAAAGGTAGCGGTTCGATCACCGGGGAGCTGTTTTTT. Its translation is CASKGSGSITGELFF.

The chain carries TRBV30 and TRBJ1-2; D is unresolved. Trimming stripped 3 bases from V and 8 bases from J, with 19 bases between. Per germline, CDR1 GTSNPN and CDR2 SVGIG (reference sequence). This CDR3 spans 14 amino acids. CDR3 bases: TGTGCCTGGAGCCTCACGTCACCGGCGGGGGGCTACACCTTC. This gives the protein CAWSLTSPAGGYTF.